Given below is one T cell receptor (beta chain) in context. The same CDR3 also results from other DNA sequences found in this sample. This sample is drawn from a study of OX40 agonist ivuxolimab in advanced cancers. The wider study: Ivuxolimab is a fully human IgG2 antibody that activates OX40 (CD134).

This CDR3 has 15 residues. The V and J ends lost 2 bases and 0 bases respectively, with 10 bases between them. Germline V gene lookup returns CDR1 MDHEN and CDR2 SYDVKM. Using immunoSEQ multiplex PCR, the repertoire was profiled, and TCRdb retains in-frame clones only, with some absent. Of over 75,000 clones listed, around 90% are singletons. The TCR comes from an adult with an advanced solid tumor such as melanoma, head and neck, liver or kidney cancer. Sequences were derived from CD4+ or CD8+ T cells sorted from blood, sampled in a trial of the OX40 agonist ivuxolimab. The V and J genes are TRBV28 and TRBJ1-2; no clear D. The CDR3 loop reads CASSLRQVANYGYTF. CDR3 sequence (DNA): TGTGCCAGCAGTTTAAGGCAGGTGGCTAACTATGGCTACACCTTC.